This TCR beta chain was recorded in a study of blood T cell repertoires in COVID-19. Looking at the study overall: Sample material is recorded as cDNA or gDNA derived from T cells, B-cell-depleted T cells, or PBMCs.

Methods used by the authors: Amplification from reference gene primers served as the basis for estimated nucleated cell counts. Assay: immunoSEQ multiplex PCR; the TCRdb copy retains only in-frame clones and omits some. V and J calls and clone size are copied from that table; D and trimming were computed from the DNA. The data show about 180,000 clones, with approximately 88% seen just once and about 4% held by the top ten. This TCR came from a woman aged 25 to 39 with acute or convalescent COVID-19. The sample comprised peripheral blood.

Written as DNA, the CDR3 is TGTGCCAGCAGCCAAGCGGGACTAGTTCCAGATACGCAGTATTTT. Protein: CASSQAGLVPDTQYF. This rearrangement joins TRBV3-1 (or the pseudogene TRBV3-2) to TRBJ2-3; 8 nucleotides agree with TRBD2. J lost 4 bases, V lost 1 base, and 4 bases had no gene match. Germline values: CDR1 LGHDT, CDR2 YNNKEL (reference sequence). The CDR3 runs 15 residues.